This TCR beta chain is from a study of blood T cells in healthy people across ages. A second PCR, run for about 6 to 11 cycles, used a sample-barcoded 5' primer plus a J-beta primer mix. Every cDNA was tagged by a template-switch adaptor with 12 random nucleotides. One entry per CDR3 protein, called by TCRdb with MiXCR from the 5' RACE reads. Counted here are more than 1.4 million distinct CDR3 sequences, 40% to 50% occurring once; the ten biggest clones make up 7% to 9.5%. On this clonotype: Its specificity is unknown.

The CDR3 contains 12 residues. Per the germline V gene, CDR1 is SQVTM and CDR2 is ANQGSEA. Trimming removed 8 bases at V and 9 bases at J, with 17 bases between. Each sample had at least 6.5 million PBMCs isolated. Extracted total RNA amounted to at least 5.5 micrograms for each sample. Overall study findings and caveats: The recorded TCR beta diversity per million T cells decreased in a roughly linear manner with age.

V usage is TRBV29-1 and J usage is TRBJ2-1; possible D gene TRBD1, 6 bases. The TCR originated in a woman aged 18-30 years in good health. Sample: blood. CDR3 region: CSTGHHSGEQFF. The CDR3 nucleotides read TGCAGCACGGGACACCATAGTGGTGAGCAGTTCTTC.